The 16 T cell receptor beta chains below come from one sample, sequenced in a study of blood T cell repertoires in COVID-19. Data came from immunoSEQ multiplex PCR; TCRdb stores just in-frame clones and leaves some out. Found here are some 52,000 clones, 80% to 90% of them singletons; the top ten hold 28%. Sequenced material: peripheral blood. All receptors derive from a human donor in a cohort sampled during active COVID-19.

This rearrangement joins TRBV5-4 to TRBJ1-1; the D gene is possibly TRBD1 (5 bases). V shed 2 bases and J shed 3 bases, with 8 bases lying between them. This CDR3 comprises 13 residues. Per the germline V gene, CDR1 is SGHNT and CDR2 is YYREEE (reference sequence). CDR3: CASSFPRDTEAFF. Written as DNA, the CDR3 is TGTGCCAGCAGCTTCCCCAGGGACACTGAAGCTTTCTTT.

The rearrangement links TRBV28 to TRBJ2-5; 11 bases fit TRBD2. Germline trimming cut 5 bases from V and 1 base from J; bases unmatched to any gene: 6. Germline-derived CDR1 and CDR2 are MDHEN and SYDVKM. The CDR3 has 16 amino acids. The CDR3 coding sequence is TGTGCCAGCAGTACCCGACTAGCGGGGACCCAAGAGACCCAGTACTTC. Amino acids: CASSTRLAGTQETQYF.

V and J are TRBV6-1 and TRBJ2-1; 8 nucleotides agree with TRBD2. This CDR3 region has 16 residues. Looked up from germline, CDR1 is MNHNS and CDR2 is SASEGT. V shed 3 bases and J 1 base; nucleotides not matched to a gene: 5. The CDR3 reads CASSERGARSYNEQFF. The DNA of the CDR3 is TGTGCCAGCAGTGAGCGGGGGGCGCGGTCCTACAATGAGCAGTTCTTC.

The chain links TRBV5-1 to TRBJ2-7, with D perhaps matching TRBD2 (6 bases). There are 20 residues in the CDR3. Deletions cut 0 bases from V and 4 bases from J, with 29 bases between. Germline loops: CDR1 SGHRS, CDR2 YFSETQ. The CDR3 sequence is CASSLGTQAGSLAPIYEQYF. In DNA, the CDR3 is TGCGCCAGCAGCTTGGGGACACAGGCGGGATCTCTAGCGCCTATATACGAGCAGTACTTC.

Only one count was recorded for this clone. The V gene is TRBV10-2, the J gene TRBJ1-6; 7 bases are a match to TRBD1. Germline V gene sequence: CDR1 WSHSY, CDR2 SAAADI. The V and J ends lost 8 bases and 4 bases, in that order; junction bases with no gene match: 11. The CDR3 contains 16 residues. The DNA for the CDR3 is TGCGCCAGCTTACCCCCTGAGGGACAGTATAATTCACCCCTCCACTTT. It translates to CASLPPEGQYNSPLHF.

The chain is built from TRBV2 and TRBJ2-1; TRBD1 aligns across 7 bases. Germline V gives CDR1 SNHLY, CDR2 FYNNEI. The CDR3 runs to 11 residues. V shed 1 base and J 12 bases; nucleotides not matched to a gene: 0. The CDR3 bases are TGTGCCAGCAGTGAAGACAGGGGGCAGTTCTTC. Translation: CASSEDRGQFF.

The V and J genes are TRBV6-5 and TRBJ2-7, with 12 bases matching TRBD2. J lost 0 bases, V lost 5 bases, and 2 bases had no gene match. Germline V gene data show CDR1 as MNHEY and CDR2 as SVGAGI. The length of the CDR3 is 15 residues. In nucleotides, the CDR3 is TGTGCCAGCAGTCTAGCGGGAGGGCCCTCCTACGAGCAGTACTTC. It encodes CASSLAGGPSYEQYF.

The chain recombines TRBV29-1 with TRBJ2-3; 8 bases agree with TRBD1. The V segment lost 0 bases and the J segment 3 bases; nucleotides outside the gene matches: 5. The V gene's germline CDR1 is SQVTM and CDR2 ANQGSEA. The CDR3 spans 15 residues. CDR3: CSVEDMGQVTDTQYF. CDR3 coding DNA: TGCAGCGTTGAAGACATGGGACAGGTAACAGATACGCAGTATTTT.

This clone has a handful of counts. The chain carries TRBV2 and TRBJ1-1; 7 positions match TRBD1. The CDR3 consists of 13 residues. Per germline, CDR1 SNHLY and CDR2 FYNNEI. The J segment lost 8 bases and the V segment lost 3 bases, leaving 6 bases of the junction unmatched. CDR3 nucleotides: TGTGCCAGCAGTGACGCAGGGGGTCAAGAAGCTTTCTTT. Residues: CASSDAGGQEAFF.

The chain carries TRBV4-2 and TRBJ1-5, with a tentative D call TRBD1 (5 bases). This CDR3 spans 20 amino acids. Trimming took 2 bases from V and 0 from J, leaving 23 bases between them. Germline CDR1 and CDR2: LGHNA and YNFKEQ. CDR3 sequence reads: CASSQSNDPGGSYSNQPQHF. Written as DNA, the CDR3 is TGTGCCAGCAGCCAAAGTAACGACCCGGGGGGGAGCTATAGCAATCAGCCCCAGCATTTT.

This sequence joins TRBV25-1 and TRBJ2-7; 9 bases are a match to TRBD1. Trimming took 1 base from V and 4 from J; bases not matched to a gene: 8. The CDR3 spans 16 residues. Looked up from germline, CDR1 is MGHDK and CDR2 is SYGVNS. The CDR3 sequence is CASSEFGTGKQYEQYF. As DNA, the CDR3 is TGTGCCAGCAGTGAATTCGGGACAGGGAAACAATACGAGCAGTACTTC.

The CDR3 DNA is TGTGCCAGCAGAAGCTCGACTTGGGACAGGGGGTGGGAGACCCAGTACTTC. It specifies CASRSSTWDRGWETQYF. The rearrangement uses TRBV21-1 and TRBJ2-5; the DNA was not used to check the table's D call, TRBD1. TRBV21-1 is noted as a pseudogene. The CDR3 has 17 residues.

This chain uses TRBV18 with TRBJ2-3; D possibly corresponds to TRBD1 (5 bases). The germline V gene encodes CDR1 KGHSH and CDR2 LQKENI. The CDR3 runs 15 residues. Trimming cost V 3 bases and J 2 bases, with 12 bases left between them. The CDR3 here is CASSPGATVTDTQYF. The DNA for the CDR3 is TGTGCCAGCTCACCTGGGGCGACAGTCACAGATACGCAGTATTTT.

This chain connects TRBV7-3 to TRBJ2-7, with 8 bases aligning to TRBD2. From germline, CDR1 is SGHTA and CDR2 FQGTGA. Losses at the gene ends were 2 bases for V and 4 bases for J; bases not matched to a gene: 7. This CDR3 contains 15 residues. CDR3 amino acids: CASSLESGGWYEQYF. Here the CDR3 DNA reads TGTGCCAGCAGCTTAGAGAGCGGGGGCTGGTACGAGCAGTACTTC.

This CDR3 is CASSPPGEGGGLVQYF. CDR3 coding DNA: TGTGCCAGCAGTCCCCCGGGCGAGGGAGGGGGGCTCGTGCAGTACTTC. The V gene is TRBV28, the J gene TRBJ2-7; the D gene is possibly TRBD2 (7 bases). The CDR3 sequence is 16 residues long. V gave up 5 bases and J gave up 9 bases, with 26 bases separating them. Germline V gives CDR1 MDHEN, CDR2 SYDVKM.

A single count supports this clone. J is TRBJ2-1 and V is TRBV9, with 9 bases fitting TRBD2. Germline lookup yields CDR1 SGDLS and CDR2 YYNGEE. The CDR3 spans 15 residues. Trimming cost V 0 bases and J 7 bases; bases outside gene matches: 5. CDR3 sequence (DNA): TGTGCCAGCAGCGTAGCAGCGGGGGGTTATAATGAGCAGTTCTTC. Its protein product is CASSVAAGGYNEQFF. The entire variable domain, with the rest obtained from reference TRBV9 and TRBJ2-1, is as follows: DSGVTQTPKHLITATGQRVTLRCSPRSGDLSVYWYQQSLDQGLQFLIQYYNGEERAKGNILERFSAQQFPDLHSELNLSSLELGDSALYFCASSVAAGGYNEQFFGPGTRLTVL.